A single sample gave rise to the 4 T cell receptor beta chains below, sequenced in a study of blood T cells in healthy people across ages. A second roughly 6 to 12 cycle PCR used barcoded and J-beta primers. MiXCR, run by TCRdb on the 5' RACE reads, gives a single entry per CDR3 protein. The sample lists 550,000 to 600,000 distinct CDR3 sequences; under 55% were seen once. The sequencing sample was made of blood. These receptors came from an elderly man in good health.

The genes are TRBV11-2 and TRBJ1-4; no clear D gene. The CDR3 spans 13 residues. Per germline, CDR1 SGHAT and CDR2 FQNNGV. Trimming cost V 2 bases and J 7 bases, with 8 bases left between them. The CDR3 DNA reads as TGTGCCAGCAGCTTAATACAAAGTGAAAAACTGTTTTTT. This gives the protein CASSLIQSEKLFF.

The table lists this clonotype with a few counts. V and J are TRBV20-1 and TRBJ1-2; TRBD1 might be the D (5 bases). V lost 2 bases and J 6 bases, leaving 13 bases between the germline ends. CDR1 and CDR2 (germline): DFQATT, SNEGSKA (reference sequence). The CDR3 length is 13 residues. CDR3 in DNA: TGCAGTGCTAGACGGGAGACGGGGGATGGCTACACCTTC. Translated: CSARRETGDGYTF.

This clonotype showed up just a few times. This rearrangement joins TRBV5-1 to TRBJ2-1; TRBD2 aligns across 13 bases. The CDR3 sequence is 16 residues long. Germline CDR1 and CDR2: SGHRS and YFSETQ. The V gene end was trimmed by 2 bases and the J gene end by 3 bases; junction bases not matched to a gene: 2. The CDR3 coding sequence is TGCGCCAGCAGCTTCGGACTAGCGGGGGTCTACAATGAGCAGTTCTTC. Residues: CASSFGLAGVYNEQFF.

V usage is TRBV5-1 and J usage is TRBJ2-4; possible D gene TRBD1, 5 bases. The germline V and J ends were trimmed by 0 bases and 0 bases, with 10 bases remaining between them. The CDR3 totals 16 residues. Per germline, CDR1 SGHRS and CDR2 YFSETQ. The CDR3, as DNA: TGCGCCAGCAGCTTGGGGACACTTTCAGCCAAAAACATTCAGTACTTC. It specifies CASSLGTLSAKNIQYF.